The 27 T cell receptor beta chains given below trace back to one sample, sequenced in a study of blood T cell repertoires in COVID-19. TCRdb keeps only in-frame clones here, not all; method: immunoSEQ multiplex PCR. The sample contains over 120,000 clones, roughly 82% of which appear only once. Sequenced material: peripheral blood. The receptors stem from a man between 60 and 75 years old with active or convalescent COVID-19.

The table lists this clone with a count of one. The chain recombines TRBV14 with TRBJ1-1; no definite D call. The CDR3 runs 13 residues. The germline gives CDR1 SGHDN, CDR2 FVKESK. V was pared by 0 bases and J by 5 bases, with 7 bases between. The CDR3 nucleotides read TGTGCCAGCAGCCAAGATTTAGCGACTGAAGCTTTCTTT. Residues: CASSQDLATEAFF.

The chain carries TRBV5-6 and TRBJ2-7; 10 bases line up with TRBD1. The CDR3 contains 16 residues. Germline CDR1 and CDR2: SGHDT and YYEEEE. V dropped 4 bases and J dropped 2; count of bases not matched to a gene: 9. Here the CDR3 reads CASSPRGDRGTYEQYV. Here the CDR3 DNA reads TGTGCCAGCAGCCCAAGAGGGGACAGGGGTACCTACGAGCAGTACGTC.

The rearrangement joins TRBV28 to TRBJ1-5; 10 bases match TRBD1. The CDR3 has 17 amino acids. V gave up 5 bases and J gave up 2 bases; unmatched junction bases: 9. Germline V lookup: CDR1 MDHEN, CDR2 SYDVKM. CDR3 loop: CASSVGTGVAGNQPQHF. DNA for the CDR3: TGTGCCAGCAGTGTTGGGACAGGGGTAGCGGGCAATCAGCCCCAGCATTTT.

This rearrangement joins TRBV18 to TRBJ1-2; TRBD1 matches 8 bases. The trim removed 3 bases at V and 2 bases at J, leaving 2 bases unmatched. The CDR3 contains 14 residues. Germline V lookup: CDR1 KGHSH, CDR2 LQKENI. The chain's CDR3 is CASSPGQANYGYTF. DNA of the CDR3: TGTGCCAGCTCACCGGGACAGGCGAACTATGGCTACACCTTC.

CDR3 DNA sequence: TGTGCCAGCAGCTTGCCTGGACAGACGGCTGGTGGCTACACCTTC. As protein: CASSLPGQTAGGYTF. This rearrangement joins TRBV5-4 to TRBJ1-2, with D maybe TRBD1 (6 bases). The V gene's germline CDR1 is SGHNT and CDR2 YYREEE (reference sequence). The CDR3 covers 15 residues. V lost 1 base to trimming and J lost 7 bases, with 17 bases between them.

The rearrangement uses TRBV11-2 and TRBJ1-1, with a possible D match to TRBD1 (5 bases). Germline V gene sequence: CDR1 SGHAT, CDR2 FQNNGV. V shed 5 bases and J shed 3 bases, with 13 bases lying between them. This CDR3 spans 14 amino acids. The CDR3, as DNA: TGTGCCAGCAGCGTAGCCAGGGAATACACTGAAGCTTTCTTT. Translated: CASSVAREYTEAFF.

This rearrangement joins TRBV5-1 to TRBJ1-1, with D possibly TRBD1 on 6 matching bases. Germline CDR1 and CDR2: SGHRS and YFSETQ. The CDR3 is 13 amino acids. Trimming pared 4 bases from V and 1 base from J, leaving 8 bases between. The CDR3 is CASSRTENTEAFF. The CDR3, as DNA: TGCGCCAGCAGCCGGACAGAGAACACTGAAGCTTTCTTT.

The CDR3 coding sequence is TGCGCCAGCAGCCATGGACAGGGACAGAACACTGAAGCTTTCTTT. Protein product: CASSHGQGQNTEAFF. The chain is built from TRBV4-1 and TRBJ1-1, with 8 bases fitting TRBD1. Looked up from germline, CDR1 is MGHRA and CDR2 is YSYEKL. The CDR3 consists of 15 residues. The V and J ends lost 3 bases and 1 base, in that order; junction bases with no gene match: 4.

The chain has TRBV18 and TRBJ1-2, with no clear D. Germline CDR1 reads KGHSH; CDR2 reads LQKENI. The CDR3 sequence is 15 residues long. V lost 4 bases and J lost 2, with 14 bases in between. CDR3 sequence reads: CASSRSLSENYGYTF. The CDR3 region has the DNA TGTGCCAGCTCACGAAGCCTGAGCGAAAACTATGGCTACACCTTC. The full variable domain, with the rest looked up from reference TRBV18 and TRBJ1-2, is NAGVMQNPRHLVRRRGQEARLRCSPMKGHSHVYWYRQLPEEGLKFMVYLQKENIIDESGMPKERFSAEFPKEGPSILRIQQVVRGDSAAYFCASSRSLSENYGYTFGSGTRLTVV.

The chain employs TRBV5-1 and TRBJ1-2; D is perhaps TRBD1 (6 bases). V gave up 4 bases and J gave up 2 bases, with 21 bases separating them. Per germline, CDR1 SGHRS and CDR2 YFSETQ. The CDR3 consists of 17 residues. This chain's CDR3 is CASSLDPGTTRNYGYTF. CDR3 nucleotides: TGCGCCAGCAGCCTCGATCCCGGGACAACTAGAAACTATGGCTACACCTTC. Full variable domain (outside the CDR3, taken from reference TRBV5-1 and TRBJ1-2): KAGVTQTPRYLIKTRGQQVTLSCSPISGHRSVSWYQQTPGQGLQFLFEYFSETQRNKGNFPGRFSGRQFSNSRSEMNVSTLELGDSALYLCASSLDPGTTRNYGYTFGSGTRLTVV.

V usage is TRBV7-8 and J usage is TRBJ1-2; D uncertain. Trimming removed 2 bases from V and 4 bases from J, with 20 bases in between. The germline gives CDR1 SGHVS, CDR2 FQNEAQ. This CDR3 comprises 17 residues. This chain's CDR3 is CASSLKQVGVGRYGYTF. The CDR3 nucleotides read TGTGCCAGCAGCTTAAAGCAGGTGGGAGTAGGGCGCTATGGCTACACCTTC.

A single count supports this clone. CDR3 sequence: CASSPGALAGGPNTQYF. CDR3 DNA sequence: TGTGCCAGCAGCCCCGGGGCCTTAGCGGGGGGGCCGAATACGCAGTATTTT. The rearrangement joins TRBV7-2 to TRBJ2-3; 11 bases are a match to TRBD2. CDR3 length: 17 residues. The trim removed 5 bases at V and 7 bases at J, leaving 14 bases unmatched. From germline, CDR1 is SGHTA and CDR2 FQGNSA.

The rearrangement uses TRBV11-3 and TRBJ1-1, with 8 bases identical to TRBD1. Germline V CDR1 and CDR2: SGHNT, YENEEA. This CDR3 region has 15 residues. The J segment lost 3 bases and the V segment lost 6 bases, leaving 9 bases of the junction unmatched. CDR3 loop: CASSPGTGPDTEAFF. The CDR3 nucleotides are TGTGCCAGCAGTCCTGGGACAGGCCCTGACACTGAAGCTTTCTTT.

V is TRBV19 and J is TRBJ1-2; D not certain. V lost 7 bases, J lost 1 base, and 16 bases lay in between. This CDR3 spans 15 amino acids. Germline CDR1 and CDR2: LNHDA and SQIVND (reference sequence). CDR3: CASNIIVGGNYGYTF. CDR3 bases: TGTGCCAGTAACATAATAGTGGGAGGTAACTATGGCTACACCTTC.

The rearrangement links TRBV6-2 or TRBV6-3 to TRBJ2-6, with D tentatively TRBD2 (6 bases). Trimming took 2 bases from V and 1 from J, leaving 9 bases between them. Germline V CDR1 and CDR2: MNHEY, SVGEGT. The CDR3 is made up of 16 amino acids. CDR3 sequence: CASSYGGPSGANVLTF. Here the CDR3 DNA reads TGTGCCAGCAGTTACGGAGGGCCTTCTGGGGCCAACGTCCTGACTTTC.

In its sample, this clone was seen a few times. The V call is TRBV7-8, the J call TRBJ2-1, with 8 bases identical to TRBD1. Germline CDR1 and CDR2: SGHVS and FQNEAQ. The CDR3 length is 12 residues. J was trimmed by 13 bases and V by 5 bases; bases with no gene match: 7. The CDR3 is CASSLGQGRQFF. CDR3 DNA sequence: TGTGCCAGCAGCCTCGGACAGGGCCGCCAGTTCTTC.

The chain couples TRBV19 to TRBJ1-2; 9 nucleotides line up with TRBD1. CDR1 and CDR2 from the germline V gene are LNHDA and SQIVND (reference sequence). CDR3 length equals 15 residues. V shed 5 bases, J shed 4 bases, and the junction held 8 bases outside the gene matches. The CDR3 reads CASSPSGTGIYGYTF. The CDR3 DNA sequence: TGTGCCAGTAGTCCGTCCGGGACAGGGATCTATGGCTACACCTTC. The entire variable domain, with the rest obtained from reference TRBV19 and TRBJ1-2, is as follows: DGGITQSPKYLFRKEGQNVTLSCEQNLNHDAMYWYRQDPGQGLRLIYYSQIVNDFQKGDIAEGYSVSREKKESFPLTVTSAQKNPTAFYLCASSPSGTGIYGYTFGSGTRLTVV.

This clone occurred a few times. The chain couples TRBV28 to TRBJ2-7, with TRBD1 matching over 9 bases. The germline gives CDR1 MDHEN, CDR2 SYDVKM. This CDR3 region has 13 residues. J gave up 3 bases and V 10 bases, and 7 bases lay outside the gene matches. The CDR3 coding sequence is TGTGCCACCCGGGACAGGGAGAGCTACGAGCAGTACTTC. Translation: CATRDRESYEQYF.

Here the CDR3 reads CASSLEFHGDRANYGYTF. In DNA, the CDR3 is TGTGCCAGCAGCTTAGAATTTCATGGGGACAGAGCTAACTATGGCTACACCTTC. This sequence joins TRBV7-9 and TRBJ1-2, with TRBD1 identical over 7 bases. This CDR3 has 18 amino acids. The ends lost 1 base at V and 0 bases at J; junction bases unmatched: 11. CDR1 and CDR2 (germline): SEHNR, FQNEAQ (reference sequence).

The chain uses TRBV27 and TRBJ2-1, with a tentative D call TRBD2 (6 bases). The V end was cut by 3 bases, the J end by 0 bases, with 12 bases between. CDR1 and CDR2 (germline): MNHEY, SMNVEV (reference sequence). The length of the CDR3 is 16 residues. The CDR3 reads CASSFGAGSSYNEQFF. DNA of the CDR3: TGTGCCAGCAGTTTTGGGGCGGGAAGCTCCTACAATGAGCAGTTCTTC.

The V and J genes are TRBV6-5 and TRBJ1-4; maybe TRBD1 (5 bases). The CDR3 covers 15 residues. Germline CDR1 and CDR2: MNHEY and SVGAGI. The germline V and J ends were trimmed by 6 bases and 4 bases, with 15 bases remaining between them. The CDR3 DNA follows: TGTGCCAGCAGGGGGGGGAGACACCTTAATGAAAAACTGTTTTTT. Protein: CASRGGRHLNEKLFF.

The rearrangement links TRBV18 to TRBJ2-1, with TRBD2 matching 7 bases. Looked up from germline, CDR1 is KGHSH and CDR2 is LQKENI. The CDR3 has 15 amino acids. The V segment lost 2 bases and the J segment 3 bases; nucleotides outside the gene matches: 4. CDR3 in amino acids: CASSPDGRFYNEQFF. CDR3 nucleotide sequence: TGTGCCAGCTCACCAGACGGGAGGTTCTACAATGAGCAGTTCTTC.

The count of this clone is one. This chain links TRBV7-6 with TRBJ2-1, with 7 bases fitting TRBD1. From germline, CDR1 is SGHVS and CDR2 FNYEAQ. V gave up 4 bases and J gave up 4 bases; unmatched junction bases: 7. The length of the CDR3 is 15 residues. The CDR3 bases are TGTGCCAGCAGCTCCATCGGGACAGCATACAATGAGCAGTTCTTC. Translated, it gives CASSSIGTAYNEQFF.

This clone occurred once. J is TRBJ1-1 and V is TRBV9, with a tentative D call TRBD1 (6 bases). Germline lookup yields CDR1 SGDLS and CDR2 YYNGEE. The CDR3 runs 15 residues. Trimming removed 4 bases from V and 4 bases from J, with 17 bases in between. CDR3 bases: TGTGCCAGCAGCTCTAGCGGGGGGCCGGCCACTGAAGCTTTCTTT. This gives the protein CASSSSGGPATEAFF.

This rearrangement joins TRBV9 to TRBJ2-1; 15 nucleotides agree with TRBD2. The CDR3 runs to 18 residues. Germline lookup yields CDR1 SGDLS and CDR2 YYNGEE. After removal of 3 bases from V and 8 bases from J, the junction contained 12 bases not matched to a gene. The CDR3 DNA is TGTGCCAGCAGCGCCCTGGCCGGGACTAGCGGGAGGAAAGATGAGCAGTTCTTC. This encodes CASSALAGTSGRKDEQFF.

V and J are TRBV12-5 and TRBJ1-1; TRBD1 is a possible D gene (5 bases). The length of the CDR3 is 15 residues. The V end lost 6 bases, the J end lost 0 bases, and 14 bases lay between the germline ends. Germline V gene data show CDR1 as LGHNT and CDR2 as FRNRAP. The CDR3 region is CASGHNPTVNTEAFF. Written as DNA, the CDR3 is TGTGCTAGTGGCCACAATCCGACAGTGAACACTGAAGCTTTCTTT.

V usage is TRBV18 and J usage is TRBJ1-1; D remains ambiguous. Germline CDR1 and CDR2: KGHSH and LQKENI. With 4 bases removed from V and 11 bases from J, the gap between germline ends came to 11 bases. CDR3 length: 11 residues. The CDR3 here is CASSLRVPAFF. The CDR3 DNA reads as TGTGCCAGCTCACTGCGGGTCCCGGCTTTCTTT.